This TCR beta chain was captured in a study of cytomegalovirus exposure and HLA in healthy donors. Study background: The roughly 120 validation repertoires used the same platform as the 550 to 800 first-cohort repertoires (as reported by a later analysis).

Sequencing was performed with immunoSEQ multiplex PCR; in TCRdb, only in-frame clones are kept and a portion is missing. The table has tens of thousands of clones, under 95% seen once. Germline CDR1 ENHRY, CDR2 SYGVKD. The CDR3 contains 17 residues. The V segment lost 0 bases and the J segment 1 base; nucleotides outside the gene matches: 8. This clone appeared once. Antigen specificity is unknown. General study points: In the roughly 130 validation repertoires, a later analysis found that first-cohort TCR clusters tended to co-occur. The study designated 164 TCR beta chains cytomegalovirus-associated. As was reported, the classifier diagnosed cytomegalovirus status with high specificity and sensitivity.

Material: PBMCs. This chain connects TRBV10-3 to TRBJ1-2, with TRBD1 identical over 7 bases. The receptor was derived from a woman between 25 and 40 years old in good health and CMV-seropositive. For the CDR3, the DNA is TGTGCCATCAGTGAGTCGACCGGGACAGAGATTAACTATGGCTACACCTTC. Its protein product is CAISESTGTEINYGYTF.